The sequence of this TCR beta chain was determined in a study of T-cell reconstitution after alpha-beta-depleted transplantation in children. Study results and caveats: Surviving thymic progenitors and recipient T cells were the source of high TCRbeta diversity at day 60 in some patients. It was reported that alpha-beta T cells came from several hundred expanded graft clones (about two months after transplant).

In regard to this clonotype: Its antigen remains unknown.

The library targeted TCRbeta and was prepared with unique molecular identifiers. TCRdb independently ran MiXCR on the PCR reads; one entry per CDR3 protein. In the table there are some 460,000 distinct CDR3 sequences, 15% to 20% of which are singletons. The length of the CDR3 is 16 residues. Trimming stripped 6 bases from V and 2 bases from J, with 20 bases between. The starting material was PBMCs, mostly from graft donor cells, obtained 360 days after TCRalphabeta/CD19-depleted stem cell transplant. The rearrangement uses TRBV12-3 or TRBV12-4 and TRBJ2-7, with D possibly being TRBD2 (6 bases). The clonotype originates from a boy in the first two years of life who had a stem cell transplant for Wiskott-Aldrich syndrome, so the T cells may come from the graft donor. The CDR3 bases are TGTGCCAGCAGCCCAAGCACCGGGACTCAGACCTACGAGCAGTACTTC. Translating gives CASSPSTGTQTYEQYF.